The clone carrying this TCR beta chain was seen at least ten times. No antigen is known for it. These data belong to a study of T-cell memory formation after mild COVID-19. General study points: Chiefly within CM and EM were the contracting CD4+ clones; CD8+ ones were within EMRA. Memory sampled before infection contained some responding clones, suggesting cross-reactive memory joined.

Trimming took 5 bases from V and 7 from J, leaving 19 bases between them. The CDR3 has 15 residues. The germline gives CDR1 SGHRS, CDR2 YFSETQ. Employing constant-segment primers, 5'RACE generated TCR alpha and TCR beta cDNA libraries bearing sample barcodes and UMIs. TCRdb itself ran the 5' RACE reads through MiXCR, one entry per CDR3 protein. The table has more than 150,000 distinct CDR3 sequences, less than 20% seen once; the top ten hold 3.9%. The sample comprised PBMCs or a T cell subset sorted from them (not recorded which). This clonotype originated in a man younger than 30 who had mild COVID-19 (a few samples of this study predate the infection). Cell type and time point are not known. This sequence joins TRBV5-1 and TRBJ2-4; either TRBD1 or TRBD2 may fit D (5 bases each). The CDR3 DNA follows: TGCGCCAGCAGGCCAGGGACGAGTACTTGGAACATTCAGTACTTC. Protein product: CASRPGTSTWNIQYF.